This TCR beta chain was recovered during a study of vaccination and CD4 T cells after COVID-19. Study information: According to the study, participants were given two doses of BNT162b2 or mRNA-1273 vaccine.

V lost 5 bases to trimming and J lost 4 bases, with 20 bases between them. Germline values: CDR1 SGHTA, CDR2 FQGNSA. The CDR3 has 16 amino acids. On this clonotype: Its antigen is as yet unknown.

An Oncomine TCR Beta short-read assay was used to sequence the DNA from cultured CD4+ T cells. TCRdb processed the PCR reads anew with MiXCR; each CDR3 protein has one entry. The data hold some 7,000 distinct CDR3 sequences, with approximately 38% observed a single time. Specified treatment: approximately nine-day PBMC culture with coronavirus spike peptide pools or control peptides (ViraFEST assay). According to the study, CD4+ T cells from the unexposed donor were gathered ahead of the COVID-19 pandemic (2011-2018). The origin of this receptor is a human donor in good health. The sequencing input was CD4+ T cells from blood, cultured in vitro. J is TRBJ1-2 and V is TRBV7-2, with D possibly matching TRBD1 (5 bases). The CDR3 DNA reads TGTGCCAGCAGCCCCTCAGGGTATCCAGGGATCTATGGCTACACCTTC. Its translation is CASSPSGYPGIYGYTF.